This T cell receptor (beta chain) emerged from a study of blood T cell repertoires in COVID-19 (dated by TCRdb to the early 2020s). Broadly, across the study: Samples from collaborators originated in the United States, Italy and Spain and spanned both the acute and convalescent phases of COVID-19. The material from the prospective study consisted of cDNA or gDNA derived from T cells, B-cell-depleted T cells, or PBMCs. The dataset comprised deeply sampled blood TCRbeta repertoires from subjects exposed to, actively infected with, or recovered from COVID-19. The repertoires were made available in a free public database intended to serve as a resource for research on the immune response to SARS-CoV-2. The samples were drawn from two sources: the first 160 participants of the ongoing ImmuneRACE study, and 1,254 subjects contributed by 6 global collaborators. Nearly every sample came with metadata listing a de-identified subject ID, COVID-19 status, age in years and sex. HLA class I and class II types, where available, came from metadata supplied by the sample provider rather than from assay-based typing. Broad study findings and their caveats: The quantity of clinical and demographic metadata differed by source and by participant and was supplied without curation.

On this clone itself: Its antigen remains unidentified. Base qualities are not recorded, but no much larger clone differs from it by a single base.

TCRbeta CDR3 regions were amplified from genomic DNA using the immunoSEQ Assay, a bias-controlled multiplex PCR. Per the authors' processing: The number of nucleated cells in each sample was estimated by amplification of reference gene primers within the assay. Sequence reads were collapsed and filtered to measure the absolute abundance of every unique TCRbeta CDR3 rearrangement. For each sample, productive Simpson clonality was calculated as the square root of Simpson's diversity index over productive rearrangements. TCRdb mirrors the immuneACCESS table, restricted to in-frame sequences. Some clones are absent from its copies; in checked studies, under half trace to an unresolved V gene, and the reason for the others is unknown. V and J calls and clone size come straight from that table; D and trimming were deduced from the DNA. The sample table lists approximately 150,000 clones, more than 80% of them with a count of one. The ten largest make up around an eighth of the sample.

In Seattle, one collaborating source enrolled patients while the infection was active and tracked those patients longitudinally over the course of disease. Whole blood was collected in K2EDTA tubes by collaborating institutions according to the institutions' own protocols. Collaborator samples were shipped for TCRbeta analysis as frozen whole blood, isolated PBMCs, or DNA extracted from either sample type. CDR1 and CDR2 are drawn from the germline V gene: MNHEY, SVGAGI. V is clipped by 6 bases and J by 5 bases, and the sequence between their germline boundaries is 11 bases long. The CDR3 holds 14 amino acids from the cysteine to the phenylalanine. Only CDR3 DNA remains: 42 bases, in frame from the first base.

The sequence was obtained from a man between 18 and 35 years old with COVID-19, enrolled during active disease. The chain employs TRBV6-5 and TRBJ1-6; the D gene cannot be named for sure. Sequenced: peripheral blood. The CDR3 amino acid sequence is: CASRPGSNNSPLHF. The nucleotide sequence reads TGTGCCAGCAGGCCCGGGTCGAATAATTCACCCCTCCACTTT.